This TCR beta chain was profiled in a study of monozygotic twins with cystic fibrosis. For the study at large: Library input was around 3.1 micrograms of fragmented DNA, with approximately 14 PCR cycles. Notes on the study in general: Nucleotide-identical clonotype sharing was significantly higher within monozygotic CF twin pairs than between unrelated CF individuals. The repertoire was suggested to be naive-dominated, clonality median around 0.01.

The method was immunoSEQ multiplex PCR; TCRdb's version includes in-frame clones alone and lacks a portion of them. The table includes around 30,000 clones, roughly nine tenths detected once. Details on this clone: No antigen is known for it.

Germline V gene lookup returns CDR1 SNHLY and CDR2 FYNNEI. The CDR3 loop spans 19 amino acids. Trimming removed 6 bases at V and 3 bases at J, with 30 bases between. The receptor comes from a girl aged 2 to 9 with cystic fibrosis. The gene calls are TRBV2 and TRBJ2-7; maybe TRBD1 (6 bases). What was sequenced was blood. The CDR3 sequence: CASRELDRLGVYRNYEQYF. The CDR3, as DNA: TGTGCCAGCAGGGAACTCGACAGGCTTGGAGTTTACCGGAACTACGAGCAGTACTTC.